The 5 T cell receptor beta chains below were found in one sample sequenced in a study of T-cell memory formation after mild COVID-19. TCRdb passed the 5' RACE reads through MiXCR, listing each CDR3 protein once. Among more than 450,000 distinct CDR3 sequences listed, roughly 17% were seen once. Sequencing was carried out using PBMCs or a T cell subset sorted from them (not recorded which). These receptors came from an adult woman who had mild COVID-19 (a few samples of this study predate the infection). Cell type and time point are not known.

Ten or more counts support this clonotype. The CDR3 is CASSSQGNGELFF. The DNA for the CDR3 is TGTGCCAGCAGCTCACAGGGTAACGGGGAGCTGTTTTTT. The chain is built from TRBV7-9 and TRBJ2-2; TRBD1 is a possible D gene (6 bases). CDR1 is SEHNR and CDR2 is FQNEAQ in the germline V gene (reference sequence). V was clipped by 4 bases and J by 7 bases, with 10 bases between them. The CDR3 is 13 residues long.

This rearrangement joins TRBV24-1 to TRBJ2-3; 11 positions agree with TRBD1. The CDR3 has 16 residues. V trimming: 0 bases; J trimming: 5 bases; junction bases outside the gene matches: 3. The germline V gene encodes CDR1 KGHDR and CDR2 SFDVKD. The CDR3 DNA follows: TGTGCCACCAGTGATTTGCAGGGACAGGGGGGAGATACGCAGTATTTT. Translation: CATSDLQGQGGDTQYF.

Many counts were recorded for this clonotype. The CDR3 nucleotides read TGTGCCAGCAGCTTAAGTGCGGATGAGCAGTTCTTC. This gives the protein CASSLSADEQFF. The chain couples TRBV7-3 to TRBJ2-1; D is uncertain. V was cut by 1 base and J by 8 bases, with 6 bases left in between. The CDR3 is made up of 12 amino acids. CDR1 SGHTA and CDR2 FQGTGA come from the germline V gene. The whole variable domain, remainder taken from reference TRBV7-3 and TRBJ2-1, is GAGVSQTPSNKVTEKGKYVELRCDPISGHTALYWYRQSLGQGPEFLIYFQGTGAADDSGLPNDRFFAVRPEGSVSTLKIQRTERGDSAVYLCASSLSADEQFFGPGTRLTVL.

This clonotype has ten or more counts. The V gene is TRBV12-3 or TRBV12-4, the J gene TRBJ1-3, with unresolved D. V was cut by 2 bases and J by 0 bases, with 14 bases left in between. CDR3 length: 17 residues. The CDR3 DNA is TGTGCCAGCAGTTTAACAGCCCAGGTGATCTCTGGAAACACCATATATTTT. Translating it yields CASSLTAQVISGNTIYF.

This clonotype showed up just a few times. The chain carries TRBV12-3 or TRBV12-4 and TRBJ1-6; 7 nucleotides agree with TRBD1. The V gene end was trimmed by 6 bases and the J gene end by 10 bases; junction bases not matched to a gene: 9. The CDR3 is made up of 14 amino acids. The DNA for the CDR3 is TGTGCCAGCAGGTACCGACAGGGACGCTCACCCCTCCACTTT. Amino acid sequence: CASRYRQGRSPLHF.